This paragraph reports one TCR beta chain. The junction and the germline gene differ at one end; a read error may be behind it. The data are from a study of T-cell reconstitution after alpha-beta-depleted transplantation in children. For TCRbeta, the library was prepared with unique molecular identifiers. From the PCR reads, TCRdb called clonotypes with MiXCR, one entry per CDR3 protein. The data show approximately 240,000 distinct CDR3 sequences, around 8.9% seen once. The CDR3 length is 14 residues. The germline V gene has CDR1 SGHRS and CDR2 YFSETQ. The material sequenced was PBMCs from the stem cell graft donor, taken from the stem cell graft. The receptor was derived from a human donor who donated a stem cell graft to a child with SCID. The genes are TRBV5-1 and TRBJ2-7; no reliable D call. CDR3 DNA: TGCGCCAGCAGCTTGGAAATGCTCCGTGACGAGCAGCACTTC. This sequence encodes CASSLEMLRDEQHF. The full variable domain, in which reference TRBV5-1 and TRBJ2-7 provide the parts outside the CDR3, is KAGVTQTPRYLIKTRGQQVTLSCSPISGHRSVSWYQQTPGQGLQFLFEYFSETQRNKGNFPGRFSGRQFSNSRSEMNVSTLELGDSALYLCASSLEMLRDEQHFGPGTRLTVT.